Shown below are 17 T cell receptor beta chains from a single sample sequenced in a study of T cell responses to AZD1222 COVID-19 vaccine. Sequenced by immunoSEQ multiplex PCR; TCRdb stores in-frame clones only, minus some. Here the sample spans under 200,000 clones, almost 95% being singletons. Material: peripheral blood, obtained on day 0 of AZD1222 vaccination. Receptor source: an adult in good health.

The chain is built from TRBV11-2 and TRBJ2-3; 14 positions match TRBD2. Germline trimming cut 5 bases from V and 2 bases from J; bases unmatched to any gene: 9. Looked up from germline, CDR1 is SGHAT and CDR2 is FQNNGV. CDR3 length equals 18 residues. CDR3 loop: CASSGTGTSGRLTDTQYF. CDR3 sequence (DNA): TGTGCCAGCAGCGGAACAGGGACTAGCGGGAGACTCACAGATACGCAGTATTTT.

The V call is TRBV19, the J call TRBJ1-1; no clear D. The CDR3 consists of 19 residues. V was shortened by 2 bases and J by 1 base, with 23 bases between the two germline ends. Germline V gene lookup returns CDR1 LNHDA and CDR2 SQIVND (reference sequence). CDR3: CASSIKVSATREPNTEAFF. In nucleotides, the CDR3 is TGTGCCAGTAGTATAAAGGTCTCTGCCACACGGGAGCCGAACACTGAAGCTTTCTTT.

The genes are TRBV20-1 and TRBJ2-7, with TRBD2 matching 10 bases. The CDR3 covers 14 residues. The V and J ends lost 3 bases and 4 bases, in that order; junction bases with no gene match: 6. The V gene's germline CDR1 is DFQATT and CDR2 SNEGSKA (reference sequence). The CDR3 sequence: CSASALAGAYEQYF. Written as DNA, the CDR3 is TGCAGTGCTAGTGCCCTAGCGGGAGCTTACGAGCAGTACTTC.

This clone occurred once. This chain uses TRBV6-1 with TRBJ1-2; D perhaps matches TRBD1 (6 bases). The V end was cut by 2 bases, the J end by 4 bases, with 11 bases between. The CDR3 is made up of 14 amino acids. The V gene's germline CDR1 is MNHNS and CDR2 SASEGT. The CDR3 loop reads CASSERGLGYGYTF. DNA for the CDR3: TGTGCCAGCAGTGAACGGGGGCTTGGCTATGGCTACACCTTC.

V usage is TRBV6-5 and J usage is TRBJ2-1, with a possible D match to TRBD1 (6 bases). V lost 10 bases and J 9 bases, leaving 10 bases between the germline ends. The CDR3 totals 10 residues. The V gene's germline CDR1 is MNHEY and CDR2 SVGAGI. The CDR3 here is CATQGGEQFF. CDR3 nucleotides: TGTGCCACCCAAGGGGGTGAGCAGTTCTTC.

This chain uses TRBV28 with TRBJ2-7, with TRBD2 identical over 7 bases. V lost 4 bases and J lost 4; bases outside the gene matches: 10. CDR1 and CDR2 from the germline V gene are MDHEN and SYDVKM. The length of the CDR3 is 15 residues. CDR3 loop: CASSSPWTSRYEQYF. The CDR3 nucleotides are TGTGCCAGCAGTTCCCCCTGGACTAGTCGATACGAGCAGTACTTC.

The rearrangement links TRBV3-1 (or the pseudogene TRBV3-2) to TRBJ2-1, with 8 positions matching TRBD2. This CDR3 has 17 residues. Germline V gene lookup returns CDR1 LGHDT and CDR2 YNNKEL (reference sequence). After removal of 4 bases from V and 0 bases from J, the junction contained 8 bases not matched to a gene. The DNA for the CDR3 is TGTGCCAGCAGCCGCCTTTCGGGGGGGAGCTCCTACAATGAGCAGTTCTTC. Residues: CASSRLSGGSSYNEQFF.

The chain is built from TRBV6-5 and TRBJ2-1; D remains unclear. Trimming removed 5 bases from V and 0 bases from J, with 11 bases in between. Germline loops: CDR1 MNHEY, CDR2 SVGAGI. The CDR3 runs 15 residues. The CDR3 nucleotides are TGTGCCAGCAGTCCTGGTCTGGGCTCCTACAATGAGCAGTTCTTC. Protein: CASSPGLGSYNEQFF.

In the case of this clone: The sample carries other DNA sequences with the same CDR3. In nucleotides, the CDR3 is TGTGCCAGCAGTTCTAACACTGAAGCTTTCTTT. Protein: CASSSNTEAFF. J is TRBJ1-1 and V is TRBV6-5; D is unresolved. V lost 4 bases, J lost 2 bases, and 2 bases lay in between. Germline assignment: CDR1 MNHEY and CDR2 SVGAGI. The CDR3 sequence is 11 residues long.

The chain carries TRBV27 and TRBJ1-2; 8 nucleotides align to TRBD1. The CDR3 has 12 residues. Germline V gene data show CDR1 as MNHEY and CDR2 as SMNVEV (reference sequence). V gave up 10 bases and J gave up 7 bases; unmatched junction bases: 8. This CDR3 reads CATRQGALGYTF. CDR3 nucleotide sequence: TGTGCCACCCGTCAGGGGGCGCTTGGCTACACCTTC.

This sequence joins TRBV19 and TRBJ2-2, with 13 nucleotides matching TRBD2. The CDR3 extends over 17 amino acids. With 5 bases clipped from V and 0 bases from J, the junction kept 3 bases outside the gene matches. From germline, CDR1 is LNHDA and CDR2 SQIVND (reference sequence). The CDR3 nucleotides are TGTGCCAGTAGTCTGGGACTAGCGGGGCCGAACACCGGGGAGCTGTTTTTT. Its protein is CASSLGLAGPNTGELFF.

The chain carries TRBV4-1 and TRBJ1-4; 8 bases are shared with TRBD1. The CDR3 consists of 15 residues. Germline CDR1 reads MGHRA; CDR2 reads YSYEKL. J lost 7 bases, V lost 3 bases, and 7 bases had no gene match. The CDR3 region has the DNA TGCGCCAGCAGCCAGTGGACAGGGAGGGCTGAAAAACTGTTTTTT. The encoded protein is CASSQWTGRAEKLFF.

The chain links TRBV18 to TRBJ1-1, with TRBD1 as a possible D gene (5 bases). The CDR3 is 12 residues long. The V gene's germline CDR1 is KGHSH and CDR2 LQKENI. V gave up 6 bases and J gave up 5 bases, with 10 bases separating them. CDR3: CASSRGWTEAFF. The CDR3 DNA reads TGTGCCAGCTCCCGGGGCTGGACTGAAGCTTTCTTT.

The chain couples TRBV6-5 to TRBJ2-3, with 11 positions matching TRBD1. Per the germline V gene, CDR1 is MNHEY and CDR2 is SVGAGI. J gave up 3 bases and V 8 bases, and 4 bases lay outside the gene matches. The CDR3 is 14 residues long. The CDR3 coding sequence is TGTGCCAGCGGGACAGGGGGGAGTACAGATACGCAGTATTTT. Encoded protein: CASGTGGSTDTQYF.

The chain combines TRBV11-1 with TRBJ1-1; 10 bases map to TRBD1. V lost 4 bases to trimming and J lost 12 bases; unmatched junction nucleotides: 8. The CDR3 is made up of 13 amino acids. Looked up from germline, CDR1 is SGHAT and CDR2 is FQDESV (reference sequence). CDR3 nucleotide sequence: TGTGCCAGCAGCTCAAGACAGGGGGCGATAACTTTCTTT. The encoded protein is CASSSRQGAITFF.

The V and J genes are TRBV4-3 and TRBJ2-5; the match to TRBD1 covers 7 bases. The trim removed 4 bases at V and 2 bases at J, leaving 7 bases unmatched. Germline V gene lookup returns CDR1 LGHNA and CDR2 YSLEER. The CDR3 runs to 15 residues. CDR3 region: CASSRTGVEQETQYF. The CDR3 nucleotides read TGCGCCAGCAGCCGAACAGGGGTGGAACAAGAGACCCAGTACTTC.

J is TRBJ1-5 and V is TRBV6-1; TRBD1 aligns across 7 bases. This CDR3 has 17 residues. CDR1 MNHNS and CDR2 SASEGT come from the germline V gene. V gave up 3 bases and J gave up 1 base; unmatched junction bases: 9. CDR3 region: CASSDRQGSRSNQPQHF. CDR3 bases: TGTGCCAGCAGTGATCGACAGGGATCGAGGAGCAATCAGCCCCAGCATTTT.